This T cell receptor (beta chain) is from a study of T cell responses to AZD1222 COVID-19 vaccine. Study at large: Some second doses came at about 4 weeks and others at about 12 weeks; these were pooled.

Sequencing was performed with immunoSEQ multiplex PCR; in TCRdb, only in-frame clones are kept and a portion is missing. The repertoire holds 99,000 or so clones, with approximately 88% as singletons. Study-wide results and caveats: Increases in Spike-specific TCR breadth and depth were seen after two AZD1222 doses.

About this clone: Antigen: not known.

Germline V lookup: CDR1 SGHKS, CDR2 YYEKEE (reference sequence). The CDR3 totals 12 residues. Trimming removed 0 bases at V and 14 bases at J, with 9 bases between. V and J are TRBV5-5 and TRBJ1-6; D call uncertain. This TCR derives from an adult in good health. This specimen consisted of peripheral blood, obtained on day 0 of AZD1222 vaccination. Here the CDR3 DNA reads TGTGCCAGCAGCTTGGGTAATCGGGCCCTCCACTTT. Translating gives CASSLGNRALHF.